One TCR beta chain is described in this entry. As yet, its antigen is unknown. Healthy HIV-negative adults with no recent acute infections or vaccinations were recruited as donors. Caucasian adults residing in Nashville, Tennessee made up all the donors. These data are taken from a study of shared clonotypes between healthy human individuals. Broader study findings: Sharing across a handful of donors was seen in 4% to 6.5% of naive CD4 clonotypes. Among non-shared clonotypes, generation probabilities were lower than among those shared by all four donors.

Libraries were prepared by immunoSEQ multiplex PCR; TCRdb keeps only in-frame clonotypes and omits some of them. The repertoire holds under 850,000 clones, around 70% seen once, with less than 2% in the top ten. The source of this sequence is a woman in her twenties or thirties in good health. The sequenced sample was memory CD4+ T cells sorted from blood. Subset meaning: CD45RA-negative fraction.

CDR3 region: CASSDFRRNEQFF. Written as DNA, the CDR3 is TGTGCCAGCAGTGATTTTCGGCGCAATGAGCAGTTCTTC. The V call is TRBV27, the J call TRBJ2-1; D gene unclear. The CDR3 is 13 residues long. CDR1 MNHEY and CDR2 SMNVEV come from the germline V gene (reference sequence). The V gene lost 5 bases and the J gene lost 6 bases, with 11 bases spanning the gap.